The present entry profiles one T cell receptor beta chain with its context. Antigen: not known. MiXCR, applied by TCRdb to the 5' RACE reads, yields one record per CDR3 protein. The data show 40,000 to 45,000 distinct CDR3 sequences, approximately 9.7% seen once. This entry belongs to a study of T-cell memory formation after mild COVID-19. Study-level findings and limits: Among clones peaking at day 37 in the second wave, SARS-CoV-2 specificity remained unconfirmed. There was a balanced CD4/CD8 profile in clones contracting day 15 to 85, and later expanders leaned CD4+. Mainly in CM and EM were contracting CD4+ clones; CD8+ were in EMRA.

The ends were cut back, 5 bases at V and 2 bases at J, with 12 bases in the middle. The CDR3 is 14 residues long. Germline V gene data show CDR1 as MNHEY and CDR2 as SVGEGT. The receptor was derived from an adult woman who had mild COVID-19 (a few samples of this study predate the infection). Cell type and time point are not known. The chain couples TRBV6-2 or TRBV6-3 to TRBJ1-1; tentatively, D is TRBD1 (5 bases). Sequences were obtained from PBMCs or a T cell subset sorted from them (not recorded which). CDR3 sequence: CASSTTGFNTEAFF. The CDR3 DNA reads as TGTGCCAGCAGTACTACAGGTTTCAACACTGAAGCTTTCTTT.